This T cell receptor (beta chain) was recorded in a study of Graves' ophthalmopathy and Graves' hyperthyroidism. Background on the study: Investigators collected peripheral blood at initial diagnosis, before any treatment was given.

Transcripts of RNA were the source for amplifying TCR beta CDR3 regions. In the first round, RT-PCR was carried out with HTBI primers, and a multiplex PCR formed the second round. TCRdb independently ran MiXCR on the multiplex PCR reads; one entry per CDR3 protein. Here the sample spans approximately 640,000 distinct CDR3 sequences, about 41% being singletons. Germline V gene sequence: CDR1 SEHNR, CDR2 FQNEAQ (reference sequence). The CDR3 loop spans 13 amino acids. V gave up 3 bases and J gave up 4 bases, with 9 bases separating them. Ophthalmopathy was moderately-to-severely active, CAS at least 3, NOSPECS at least 4, lasting under 3 months. This clonotype showed up just once. Its target is unknown. Study-level results: Clonotypes were expanded in thyroid at above 0.001 frequency, and most also appeared in blood. The study's model predicted ophthalmopathy progression at 65% to 71% sensitivity and about 72% specificity.

Source material: peripheral blood. V usage is TRBV7-9 and J usage is TRBJ2-5; the D is unclear. The receptor was isolated from an adult man with Graves' ophthalmopathy. Here the CDR3 DNA reads TGTGCCAGCAGCTTCCTGGATGGAGAGACCCAGTACTTC. Amino acids: CASSFLDGETQYF.